The clone carrying this T cell receptor (beta chain) appeared many times. Germline CDR1 is DFQATT and CDR2 is SNEGSKA (reference sequence). V shed 1 base, J shed 0 bases, and the junction held 5 bases outside the gene matches. This CDR3 region has 16 residues. Preparing the TCRbeta library involved the use of unique molecular identifiers. TCRdb independently ran MiXCR on the PCR reads; one entry per CDR3 protein. The data contain fewer than 95,000 distinct CDR3 sequences, 10% to 15% of them seen just once; the ten biggest clones take up 14%. This sample is drawn from a study of T-cell reconstitution after alpha-beta-depleted transplantation in children.

This receptor was obtained from a human donor who donated a stem cell graft to a child with inherited bone marrow failure. The chain carries TRBV20-1 and TRBJ2-2; 7 bases line up with TRBD1. Material: PBMCs from the stem cell graft donor, obtained from the stem cell graft. The DNA of the CDR3 is TGCAGTGCTAGAGCCAGACAGGGATCGAACACCGGGGAGCTGTTTTTT. Translation gives CSARARQGSNTGELFF.